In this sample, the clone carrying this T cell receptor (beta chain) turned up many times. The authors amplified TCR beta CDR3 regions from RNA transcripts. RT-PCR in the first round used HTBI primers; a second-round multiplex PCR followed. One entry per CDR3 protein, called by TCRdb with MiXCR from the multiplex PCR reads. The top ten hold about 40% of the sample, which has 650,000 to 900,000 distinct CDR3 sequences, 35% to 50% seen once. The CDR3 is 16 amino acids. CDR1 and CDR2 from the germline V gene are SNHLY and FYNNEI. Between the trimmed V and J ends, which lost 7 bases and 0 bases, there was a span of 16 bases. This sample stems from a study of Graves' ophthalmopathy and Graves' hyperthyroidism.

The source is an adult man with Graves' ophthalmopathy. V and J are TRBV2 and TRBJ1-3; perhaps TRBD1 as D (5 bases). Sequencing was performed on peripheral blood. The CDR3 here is CASTPRGSSSGNTIYF. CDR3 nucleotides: TGTGCCAGCACCCCGCGGGGGAGCAGCTCTGGAAACACCATATATTTT.